A selection of T cell receptor beta chains follows, all from one sample in a study of Ad26.COV2.S vaccination and SARS-CoV-2 variants. TCRdb's copy holds only in-frame clones and misses some; the assay was immunoSEQ multiplex PCR. The sample yields about 390,000 clones, roughly 90% seen once. The sequences come from peripheral blood, collected in a trial of Ad26.COV2.S vaccine versus placebo. These TCRs come from a person between 18 and 65 years old who received the Ad26.COV2.S COVID-19 vaccine or a placebo. The CDR3 runs from the conserved cysteine through the conserved F or W. Each record gives: J gene, D gene, clone size, V gene, CDR3 DNA, CDR3 protein. A D gene is named only where the DNA matches it firmly. Expanded clones get a size class; other rows say once, few or many, or leave the size out.

TRBJ1-1 | - | - | TRBV18 | TGTGCCAGCTCACCAAGGCTTCAGGACAGAGTGAACACTGAAGCTTTCTTT | CASSPRLQDRVNTEAFF
TRBJ1-1 | - | - | TRBV27 | TGTGCCAGCAGTTCAGGGCCGGACACTGAAGCTTTCTTT | CASSSGPDTEAFF
TRBJ2-7 | - | - | TRBV5-5 | TGTGCCAGCAGCTTGGGGGCCTACGAGCAGTACTTC | CASSLGAYEQYF
TRBJ1-3 | TRBD1 | many | TRBV9 | TGTGCCAGCAGCGTAGTCAGGGGGCCATCGCCGAGAGGAAACACCATATATTTT | CASSVVRGPSPRGNTIYF
TRBJ2-5 | TRBD2 | - | TRBV5-3 | TGTGCCAGAAGCACGGACCCCCGACTAGCGGGTCCTCAAGAGACCCAGTACTTC | CARSTDPRLAGPQETQYF
TRBJ1-1 | TRBD1 | - | TRBV7-9 | TGTGCCAGCAGCTCGGACAGGGGGCTTTACATGAACACTGAAGCTTTCTTT | CASSSDRGLYMNTEAFF
TRBJ1-2 | - | - | TRBV10-1 | TGCGCCAGCAGTGAGTCAATAGGGCAGGATGTCGGCTACACCTTC | CASSESIGQDVGYTF
TRBJ1-6 | TRBD1 | - | TRBV30 | TGTGCCTGGAGGACCGGGACAGGGATTTCACCCCTCCACTTT | CAWRTGTGISPLHF
TRBJ2-7 | TRBD1 | - | TRBV28 | TGTGCCAGCAGTCCCGGACAGGGACCCTACGAGCAGTACTTC | CASSPGQGPYEQYF
TRBJ1-1 | - | - | TRBV6-2/TRBV6-3 | TGTGCCAGCAGCCCCTCTTACACTGAAGCTTTCTTT | CASSPSYTEAFF
TRBJ2-3 | TRBD2 | - | TRBV6-2/TRBV6-3 | TGTGCCAGCAGCCTCCTAGCGGGGGGGCCGGATACGCAGTATTTT | CASSLLAGGPDTQYF
TRBJ1-6 | - | - | TRBV12-3/TRBV12-4 | TGTGCCAGCAGTTTACTGGATTCACCCCTCCACTTT | CASSLLDSPLHF
TRBJ2-1 | TRBD2 | - | TRBV19 | TGTGCCAGTAGTAAAGCGGGGGTCCTCTACAATGAGCAGTTCTTC | CASSKAGVLYNEQFF
TRBJ1-2 | - | - | TRBV19 | TGTGCCAGTAGTATAGTCGCGGAGTCCGGCTACACCTTC | CASSIVAESGYTF
TRBJ2-3 | TRBD1 | - | TRBV27 | TGTGCCAGCAGTTTATATTTCCCGGGACAGGGGGATACGCAGTATTTT | CASSLYFPGQGDTQYF
TRBJ1-6 | - | - | TRBV7-2 | TGTGCCAGCAGCCGCCAGGCAAGCTCCTATAATTCACCCCTCCACTTT | CASSRQASSYNSPLHF
TRBJ1-3 | - | - | TRBV9 | TGTGCCAGCAGTGCGAGGGGGAGCTCTGGAAACACCATATATTTT | CASSARGSSGNTIYF
TRBJ1-2 | - | - | TRBV27 | TGTGCCAGCAGACCCGAGGGCTATGGCTACACCTTC | CASRPEGYGYTF
TRBJ1-5 | - | - | TRBV2 | TGTGCCAGCATGACAACAAGCAATCAGCCCCAGCATTTT | CASMTTSNQPQHF
TRBJ1-4 | - | once | TRBV11-2 | TGTGCCAGCAGCCACGACAGTCAGGCTGCTAATGAAAAACTGTTTTTT | CASSHDSQAANEKLFF
TRBJ1-5 | - | - | TRBV10-3 | TGTGCCATCAGTGAGATGTATAGCAATCAGCCCCAGCATTTT | CAISEMYSNQPQHF
TRBJ2-7 | TRBD1 | - | TRBV6-5 | TGTGCCAGCAGCCACGGACAGGGCTACGAGCAGTACTTC | CASSHGQGYEQYF
TRBJ2-5 | TRBD1 | - | TRBV4-3 | TGCGCCAGCAGCCAAGATTTGGGACAGGGTTTGGAGACCCAGTACTTC | CASSQDLGQGLETQYF
TRBJ2-5 | - | - | TRBV19 | TGTGCCAGTAGTATAGTAAGATCACTTCAAGAGACCCAGTACTTC | CASSIVRSLQETQYF
TRBJ2-6 | - | - | TRBV7-9 | TGTGCCACCCGGGGCGGGGCCCCCTCTGGGGCCAACGTCCTGACTTTC | CATRGGAPSGANVLTF
TRBJ2-5 | TRBD1 | - | TRBV29-1 | TGCAGCGTTGATATAATGGACAGGGGCCCAGAGACCCAGTACTTC | CSVDIMDRGPETQYF
TRBJ2-7 | - | - | TRBV5-1 | TGCGCCAGCAGCCGGGGGATGGGGGGAGACGAGCAGTACTTC | CASSRGMGGDEQYF
TRBJ2-3 | - | - | TRBV6-5 | TGTGCCAGCAGTTACTCGGTAGTTTCCACAGATACGCAGTATTTT | CASSYSVVSTDTQYF
TRBJ2-1 | TRBD1 | - | TRBV6-1 | TGTGCCAGCAGTGAATGGGGACAGGGGGCGCCCGATGAGCAGTTCTTC | CASSEWGQGAPDEQFF
TRBJ2-6 | - | once | TRBV19 | TGTGCCAGTAGTATATCTGGTGGGGGGTTAGGGGCCAACGTCCTGACTTTC | CASSISGGGLGANVLTF
TRBJ2-5 | - | - | TRBV3-1/TRBV3-2 | TGTGCCAGCAGCCCCTGGACAGCTCAAGAGACCCAGTACTTC | CASSPWTAQETQYF